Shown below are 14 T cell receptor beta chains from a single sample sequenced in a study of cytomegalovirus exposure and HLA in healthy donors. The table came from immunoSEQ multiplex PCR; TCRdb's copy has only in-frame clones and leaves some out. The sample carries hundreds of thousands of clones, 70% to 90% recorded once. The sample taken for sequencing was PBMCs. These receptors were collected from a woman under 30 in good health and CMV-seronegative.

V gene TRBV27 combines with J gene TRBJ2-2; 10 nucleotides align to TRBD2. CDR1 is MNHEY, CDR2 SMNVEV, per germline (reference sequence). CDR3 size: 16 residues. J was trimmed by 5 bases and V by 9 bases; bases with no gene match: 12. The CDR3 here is CASKVLAGVGTGELFF. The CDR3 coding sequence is TGTGCCAGTAAGGTGCTAGCGGGAGTTGGGACCGGGGAGCTGTTTTTT.

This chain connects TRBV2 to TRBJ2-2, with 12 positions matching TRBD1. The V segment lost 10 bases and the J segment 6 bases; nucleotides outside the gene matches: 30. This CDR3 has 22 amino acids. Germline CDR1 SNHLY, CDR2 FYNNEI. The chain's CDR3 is CATLNQEQGPGQGAASPGELFF. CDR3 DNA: TGTGCCACCCTAAACCAGGAGCAAGGACCGGGACAGGGGGCGGCGTCGCCCGGGGAGCTGTTTTTT. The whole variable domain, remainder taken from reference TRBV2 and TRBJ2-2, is EPEVTQTPSHQVTQMGQEVILRCVPISNHLYFYWYRQILGQKVEFLVSFYNNEISEKSEIFDDQFSVERPDGSNFTLKIRSTKLEDSAMYFCATLNQEQGPGQGAASPGELFFGEGSRLTVL.

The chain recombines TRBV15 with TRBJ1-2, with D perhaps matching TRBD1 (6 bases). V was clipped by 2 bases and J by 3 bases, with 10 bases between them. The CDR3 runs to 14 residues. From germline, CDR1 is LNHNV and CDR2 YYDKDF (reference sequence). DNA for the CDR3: TGTGCCACCAGCAGACCAGGGGCGGACTATGGCTACACCTTC. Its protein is CATSRPGADYGYTF.

CDR3 in DNA: TGTGCCAGCAGCCATGGGACAACCGGGACTAGCGGGGATACGCAGTATTTT. Protein: CASSHGTTGTSGDTQYF. The chain carries TRBV5-6 and TRBJ2-3; TRBD2 matches 12 bases. Unmatched junction bases numbered 12, after V lost 4 bases and J lost 6 bases. The CDR3 is 17 residues long. Germline values: CDR1 SGHDT, CDR2 YYEEEE.

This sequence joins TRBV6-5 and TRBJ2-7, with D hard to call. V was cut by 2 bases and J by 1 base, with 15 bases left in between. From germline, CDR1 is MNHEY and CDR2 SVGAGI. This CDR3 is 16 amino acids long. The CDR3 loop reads CASSYTFYSVSYEQYF. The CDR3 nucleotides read TGTGCCAGCAGTTACACGTTCTACTCCGTTTCCTACGAGCAGTACTTC.

The CDR3 nucleotides are TGTGCCAGCAGCTCCAGGACTAGCGGGATCTATAGCGAGCAGTACTTC. Translated, it gives CASSSRTSGIYSEQYF. The chain couples TRBV7-2 to TRBJ2-7; 12 bases map to TRBD2. Germline loops: CDR1 SGHTA, CDR2 FQGNSA. This CDR3 has 16 residues. V was clipped by 4 bases and J by 6 bases; unmatched bases: 10.

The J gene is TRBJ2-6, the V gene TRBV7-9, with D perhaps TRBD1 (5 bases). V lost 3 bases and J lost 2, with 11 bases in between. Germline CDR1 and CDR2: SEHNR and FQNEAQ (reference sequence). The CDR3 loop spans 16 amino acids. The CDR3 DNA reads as TGTGCCAGCAGCTTCCGACAGCTCGCTGGGGCCAACGTCCTGACTTTC. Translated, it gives CASSFRQLAGANVLTF.

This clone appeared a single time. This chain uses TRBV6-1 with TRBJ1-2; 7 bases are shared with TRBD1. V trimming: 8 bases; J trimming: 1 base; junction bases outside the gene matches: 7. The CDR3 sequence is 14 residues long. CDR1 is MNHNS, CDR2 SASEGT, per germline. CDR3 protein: CASGGGWGNYGYTF. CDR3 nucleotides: TGTGCCAGCGGAGGGGGCTGGGGTAACTATGGCTACACCTTC.

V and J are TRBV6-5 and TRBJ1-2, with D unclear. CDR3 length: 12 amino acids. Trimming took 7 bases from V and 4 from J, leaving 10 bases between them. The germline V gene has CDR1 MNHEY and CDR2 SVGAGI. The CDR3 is CASIDQVYGYTF. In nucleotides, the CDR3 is TGTGCCAGCATAGATCAGGTCTATGGCTACACCTTC.

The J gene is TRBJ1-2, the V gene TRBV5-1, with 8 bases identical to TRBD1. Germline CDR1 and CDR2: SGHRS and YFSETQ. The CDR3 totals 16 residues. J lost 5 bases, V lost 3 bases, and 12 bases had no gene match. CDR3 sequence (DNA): TGCGCCAGCAGCTCCACCCCGGACAGGGTTGTTTATGGCTACACCTTC. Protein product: CASSSTPDRVVYGYTF.

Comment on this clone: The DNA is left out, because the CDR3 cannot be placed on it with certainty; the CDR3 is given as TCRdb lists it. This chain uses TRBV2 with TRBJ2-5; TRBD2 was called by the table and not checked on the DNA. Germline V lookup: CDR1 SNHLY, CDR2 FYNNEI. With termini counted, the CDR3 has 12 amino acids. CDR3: CASILAGDPLYF.

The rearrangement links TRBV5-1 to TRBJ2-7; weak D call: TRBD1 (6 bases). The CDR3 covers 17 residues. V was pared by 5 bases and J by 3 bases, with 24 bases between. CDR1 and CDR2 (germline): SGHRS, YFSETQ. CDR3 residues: CASRGGGASGFNYEQYF. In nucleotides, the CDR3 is TGCGCCAGCAGAGGGGGTGGAGCCTCGGGTTTTAACTACGAGCAGTACTTC.

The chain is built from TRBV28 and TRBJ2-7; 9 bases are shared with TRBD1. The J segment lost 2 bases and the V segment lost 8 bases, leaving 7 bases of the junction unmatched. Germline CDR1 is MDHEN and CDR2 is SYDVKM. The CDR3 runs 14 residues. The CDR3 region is CASEEDRGPYEQYF. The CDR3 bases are TGTGCCAGCGAGGAGGACAGGGGTCCCTACGAGCAGTACTTC.

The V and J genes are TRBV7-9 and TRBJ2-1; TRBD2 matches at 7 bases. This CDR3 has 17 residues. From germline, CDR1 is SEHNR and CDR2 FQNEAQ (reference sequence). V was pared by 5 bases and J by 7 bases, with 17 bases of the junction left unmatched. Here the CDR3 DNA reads TGTGCCAGCAGCCAATCTCCTGGCGGGAGAGGGAGGAATGAGCAGTTCTTC. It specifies CASSQSPGGRGRNEQFF.